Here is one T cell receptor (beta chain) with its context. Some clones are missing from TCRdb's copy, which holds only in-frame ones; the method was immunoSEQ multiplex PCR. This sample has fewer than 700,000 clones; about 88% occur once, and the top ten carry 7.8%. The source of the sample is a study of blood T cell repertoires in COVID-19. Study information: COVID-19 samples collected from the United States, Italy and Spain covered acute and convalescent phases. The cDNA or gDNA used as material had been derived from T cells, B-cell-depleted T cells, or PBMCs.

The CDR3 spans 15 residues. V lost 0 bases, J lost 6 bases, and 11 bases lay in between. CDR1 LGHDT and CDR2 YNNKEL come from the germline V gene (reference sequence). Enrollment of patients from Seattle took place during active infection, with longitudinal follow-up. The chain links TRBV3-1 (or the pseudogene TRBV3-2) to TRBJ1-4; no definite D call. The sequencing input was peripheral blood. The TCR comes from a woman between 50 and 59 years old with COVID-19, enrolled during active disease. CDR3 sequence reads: CASSQEEQSYEKLFF. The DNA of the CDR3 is TGTGCCAGCAGCCAAGAGGAGCAGTCATATGAAAAACTGTTTTTT.